The following is a T cell receptor (beta chain) sequence with its context. Its antigen remains unknown. Time point in this sample: blood from clinic visit 5 months post-surgery; TSC patient then seizure free. Only cases whose brain tissue showed the highest T cell transcript signatures were sequenced. At least one anti-epileptic drug was given before surgery. This sample was included in a study of brain T cells in children with intractable seizures. Study-level results: HCMV serostatus was not known, and viral specificity came from CDR3 similarity only.

Sequenced by immunoSEQ multiplex PCR; TCRdb stores in-frame clones only, minus some. Among about 320,000 clones listed, about 94% were seen once. CDR1 is SNHLY and CDR2 is FYNNEI in the germline V gene. V lost 3 bases, J lost 3 bases, and 6 bases lay in between. There are 13 residues in the CDR3. The sequence was collected from a boy younger than two with tuberous sclerosis and intractable seizures. This rearrangement joins TRBV2 to TRBJ1-3; the D gene is possibly TRBD1 (6 bases). Sequencing was performed on peripheral blood, taken more than 4 months after surgery. CDR3 coding DNA: TGTGCCAGCAGTGACAGGGGTGGAAACACCATATATTTT. It yields the protein CASSDRGGNTIYF.